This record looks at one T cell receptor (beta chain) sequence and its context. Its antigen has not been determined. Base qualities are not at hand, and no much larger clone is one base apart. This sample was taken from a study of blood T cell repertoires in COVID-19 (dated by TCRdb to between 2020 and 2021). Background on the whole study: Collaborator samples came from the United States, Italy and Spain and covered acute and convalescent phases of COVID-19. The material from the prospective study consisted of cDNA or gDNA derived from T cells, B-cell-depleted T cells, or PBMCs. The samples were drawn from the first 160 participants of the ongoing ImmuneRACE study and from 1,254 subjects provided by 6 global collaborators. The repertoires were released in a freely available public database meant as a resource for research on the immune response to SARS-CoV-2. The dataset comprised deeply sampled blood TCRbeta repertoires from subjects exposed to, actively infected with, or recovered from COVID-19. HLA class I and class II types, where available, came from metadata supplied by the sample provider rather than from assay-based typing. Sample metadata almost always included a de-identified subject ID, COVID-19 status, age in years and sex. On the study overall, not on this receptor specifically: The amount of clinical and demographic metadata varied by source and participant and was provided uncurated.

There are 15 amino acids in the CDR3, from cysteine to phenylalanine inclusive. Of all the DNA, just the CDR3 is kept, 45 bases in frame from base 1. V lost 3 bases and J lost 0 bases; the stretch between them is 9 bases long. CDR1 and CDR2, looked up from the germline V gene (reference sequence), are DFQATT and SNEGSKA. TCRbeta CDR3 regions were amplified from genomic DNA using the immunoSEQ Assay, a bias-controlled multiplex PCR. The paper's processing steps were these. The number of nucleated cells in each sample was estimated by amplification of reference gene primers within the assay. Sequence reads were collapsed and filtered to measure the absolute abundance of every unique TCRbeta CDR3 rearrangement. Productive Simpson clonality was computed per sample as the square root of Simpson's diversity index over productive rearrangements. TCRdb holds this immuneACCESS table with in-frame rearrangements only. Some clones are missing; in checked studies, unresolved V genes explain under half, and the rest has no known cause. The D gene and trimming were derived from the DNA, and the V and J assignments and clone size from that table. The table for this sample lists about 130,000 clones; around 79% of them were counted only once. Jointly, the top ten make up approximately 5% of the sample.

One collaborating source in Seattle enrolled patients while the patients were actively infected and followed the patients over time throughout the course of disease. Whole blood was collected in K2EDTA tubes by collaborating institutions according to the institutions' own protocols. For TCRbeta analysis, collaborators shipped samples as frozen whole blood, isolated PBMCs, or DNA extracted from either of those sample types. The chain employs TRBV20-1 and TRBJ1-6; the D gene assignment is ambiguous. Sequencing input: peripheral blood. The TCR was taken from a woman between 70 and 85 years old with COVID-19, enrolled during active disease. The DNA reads TGCAGTGCTAGTTCCGCTAGCTCCTATAATTCACCCCTCCACTTT. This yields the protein CSASSASSYNSPLHF.